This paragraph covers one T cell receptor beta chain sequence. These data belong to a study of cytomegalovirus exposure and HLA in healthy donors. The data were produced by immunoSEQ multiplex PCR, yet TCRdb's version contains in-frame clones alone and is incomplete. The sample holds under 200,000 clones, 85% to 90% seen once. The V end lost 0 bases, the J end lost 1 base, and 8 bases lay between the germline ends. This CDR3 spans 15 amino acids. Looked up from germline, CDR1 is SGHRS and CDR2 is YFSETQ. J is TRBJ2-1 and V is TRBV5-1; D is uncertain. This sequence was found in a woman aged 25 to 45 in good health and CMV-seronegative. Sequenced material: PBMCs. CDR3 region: CASSLGAASYNEQFF. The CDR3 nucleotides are TGCGCCAGCAGCTTGGGGGCAGCTTCCTACAATGAGCAGTTCTTC.